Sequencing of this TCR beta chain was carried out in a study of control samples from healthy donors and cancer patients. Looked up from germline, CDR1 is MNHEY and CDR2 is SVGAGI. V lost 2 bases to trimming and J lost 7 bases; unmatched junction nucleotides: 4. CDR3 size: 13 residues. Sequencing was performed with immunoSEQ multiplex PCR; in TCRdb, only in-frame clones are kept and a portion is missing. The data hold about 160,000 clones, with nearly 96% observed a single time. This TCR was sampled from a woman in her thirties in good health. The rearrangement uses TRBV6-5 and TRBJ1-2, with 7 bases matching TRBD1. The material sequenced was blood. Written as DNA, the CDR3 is TGTGCCAGCAGTTACGGGCAGGGGGGTGGCTACACCTTC. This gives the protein CASSYGQGGGYTF.